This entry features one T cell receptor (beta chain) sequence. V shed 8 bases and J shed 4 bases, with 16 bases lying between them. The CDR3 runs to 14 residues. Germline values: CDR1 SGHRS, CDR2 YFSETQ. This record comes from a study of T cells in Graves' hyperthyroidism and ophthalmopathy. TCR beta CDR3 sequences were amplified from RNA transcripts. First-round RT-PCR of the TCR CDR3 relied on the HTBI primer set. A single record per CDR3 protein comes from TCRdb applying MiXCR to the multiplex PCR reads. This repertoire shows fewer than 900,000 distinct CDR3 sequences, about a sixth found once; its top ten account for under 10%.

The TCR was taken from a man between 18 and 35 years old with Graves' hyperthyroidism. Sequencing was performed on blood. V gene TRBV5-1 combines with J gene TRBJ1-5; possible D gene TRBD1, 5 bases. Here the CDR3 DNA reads TGCGCCAGTCCTCGGGGGGGAGTAAATCAGCCCCAGCATTTT. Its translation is CASPRGGVNQPQHF.